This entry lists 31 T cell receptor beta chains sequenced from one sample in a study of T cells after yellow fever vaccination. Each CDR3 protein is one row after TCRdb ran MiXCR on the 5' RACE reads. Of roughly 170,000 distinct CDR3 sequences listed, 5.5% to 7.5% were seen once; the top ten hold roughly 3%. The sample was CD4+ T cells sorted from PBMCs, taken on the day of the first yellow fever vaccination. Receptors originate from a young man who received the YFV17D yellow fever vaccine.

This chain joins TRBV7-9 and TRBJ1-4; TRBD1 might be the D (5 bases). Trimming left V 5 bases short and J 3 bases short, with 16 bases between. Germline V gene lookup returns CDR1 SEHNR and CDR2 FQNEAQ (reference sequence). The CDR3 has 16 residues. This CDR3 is CASSDRAGLANEKLFF. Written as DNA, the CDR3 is TGTGCCAGCAGCGACCGTGCGGGGCTGGCTAATGAAAAACTGTTTTTT.

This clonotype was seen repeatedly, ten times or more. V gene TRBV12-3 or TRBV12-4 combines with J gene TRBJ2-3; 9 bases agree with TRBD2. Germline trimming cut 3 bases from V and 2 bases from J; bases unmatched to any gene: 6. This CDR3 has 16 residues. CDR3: CASSFLSGGNTDTQYF. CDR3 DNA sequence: TGTGCCAGCAGTTTCCTCAGCGGGGGGAACACAGATACGCAGTATTTT.

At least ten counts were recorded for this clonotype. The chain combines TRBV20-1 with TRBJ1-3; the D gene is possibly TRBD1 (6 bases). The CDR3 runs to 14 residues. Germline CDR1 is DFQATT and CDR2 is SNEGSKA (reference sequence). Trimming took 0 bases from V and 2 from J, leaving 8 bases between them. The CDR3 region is CSARDQGTGNTIYF. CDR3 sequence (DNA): TGCAGTGCTAGAGATCAGGGGACTGGAAACACCATATATTTT.

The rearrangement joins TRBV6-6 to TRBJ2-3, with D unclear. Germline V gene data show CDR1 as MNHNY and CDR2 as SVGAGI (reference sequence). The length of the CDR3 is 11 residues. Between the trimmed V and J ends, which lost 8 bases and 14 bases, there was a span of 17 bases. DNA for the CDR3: TGTGCCAGCTTCCCCGGAACTACCCGGTATTTT. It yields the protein CASFPGTTRYF.

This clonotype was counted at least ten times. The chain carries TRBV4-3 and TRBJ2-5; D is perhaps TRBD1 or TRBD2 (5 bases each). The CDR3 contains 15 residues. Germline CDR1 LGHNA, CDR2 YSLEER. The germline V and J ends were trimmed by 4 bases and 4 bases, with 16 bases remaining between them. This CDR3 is CASSLQGAGTETQYF. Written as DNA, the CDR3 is TGCGCCAGCAGCCTCCAAGGGGCAGGGACAGAGACCCAGTACTTC.

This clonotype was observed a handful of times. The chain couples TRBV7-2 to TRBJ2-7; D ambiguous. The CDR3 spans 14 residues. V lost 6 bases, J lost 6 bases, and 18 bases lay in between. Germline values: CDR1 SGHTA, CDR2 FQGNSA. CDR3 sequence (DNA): TGTGCCAGCAGTCCGCCCGGGTCCCCCGGCGAGCAGTACTTC. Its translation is CASSPPGSPGEQYF.

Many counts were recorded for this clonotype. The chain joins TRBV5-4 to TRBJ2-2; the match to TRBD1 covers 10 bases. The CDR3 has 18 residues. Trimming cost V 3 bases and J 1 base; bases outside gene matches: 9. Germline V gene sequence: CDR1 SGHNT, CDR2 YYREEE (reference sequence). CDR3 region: CASSSGKWTGGNTGELFF. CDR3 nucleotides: TGTGCCAGCAGCTCGGGGAAATGGACAGGGGGGAACACCGGGGAGCTGTTTTTT. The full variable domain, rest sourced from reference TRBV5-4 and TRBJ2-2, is ETGVTQSPTHLIKTRGQQVTLRCSSQSGHNTVSWYQQALGQGPQFIFQYYREEENGRGNFPPRFSGLQFPNYSSELNVNALELDDSALYLCASSSGKWTGGNTGELFFGEGSRLTVL.

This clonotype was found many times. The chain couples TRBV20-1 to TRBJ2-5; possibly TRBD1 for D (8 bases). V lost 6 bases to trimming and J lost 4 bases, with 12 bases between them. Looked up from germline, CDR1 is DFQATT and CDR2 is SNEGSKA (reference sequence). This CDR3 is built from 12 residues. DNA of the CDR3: TGCAGTGCCCACAGGGGGGGAGAGACCCAGTACTTC. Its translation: CSAHRGGETQYF.

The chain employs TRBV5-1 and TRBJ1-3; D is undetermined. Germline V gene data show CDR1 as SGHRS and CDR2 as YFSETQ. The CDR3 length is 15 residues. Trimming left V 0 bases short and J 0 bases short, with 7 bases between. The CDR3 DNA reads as TGCGCCAGCAGCTTGGAAGGTAGCTCTGGAAACACCATATATTTT. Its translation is CASSLEGSSGNTIYF.

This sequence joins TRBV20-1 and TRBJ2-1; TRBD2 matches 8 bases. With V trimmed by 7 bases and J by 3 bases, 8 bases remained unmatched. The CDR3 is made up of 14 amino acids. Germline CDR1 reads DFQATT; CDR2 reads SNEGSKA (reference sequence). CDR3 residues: CSGTGGLGYNEQFF. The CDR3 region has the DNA TGCAGTGGCACGGGGGGGCTGGGCTACAATGAGCAGTTCTTC.

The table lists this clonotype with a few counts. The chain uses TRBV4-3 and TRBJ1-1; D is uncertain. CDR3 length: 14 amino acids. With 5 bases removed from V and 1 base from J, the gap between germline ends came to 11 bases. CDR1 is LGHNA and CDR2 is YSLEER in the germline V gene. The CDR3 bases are TGCGCCAGCAGCGCCCGACGGGAGAACACTGAAGCTTTCTTT. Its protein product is CASSARRENTEAFF.

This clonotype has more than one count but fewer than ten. CDR3 protein: CASSLDSQPQHF. CDR3 coding DNA: TGTGCCAGCAGCTTAGATTCCCAGCCCCAGCATTTT. The V call is TRBV5-4, the J call TRBJ1-5; D is unclear. The CDR3 has 12 residues. Germline CDR1 is SGHNT and CDR2 is YYREEE (reference sequence). Trimming cost V 2 bases and J 7 bases, with 7 bases left between them. Looking up the rest from reference TRBV5-4 and TRBJ1-5 gives the full variable domain: ETGVTQSPTHLIKTRGQQVTLRCSSQSGHNTVSWYQQALGQGPQFIFQYYREEENGRGNFPPRFSGLQFPNYSSELNVNALELDDSALYLCASSLDSQPQHFGDGTRLSIL.

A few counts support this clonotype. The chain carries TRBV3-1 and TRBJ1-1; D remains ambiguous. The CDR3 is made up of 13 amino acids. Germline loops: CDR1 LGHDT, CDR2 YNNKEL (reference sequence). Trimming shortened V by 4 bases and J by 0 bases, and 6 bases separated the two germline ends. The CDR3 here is CASSRPMNTEAFF. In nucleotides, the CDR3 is TGTGCCAGCAGCCGCCCCATGAACACTGAAGCTTTCTTT.

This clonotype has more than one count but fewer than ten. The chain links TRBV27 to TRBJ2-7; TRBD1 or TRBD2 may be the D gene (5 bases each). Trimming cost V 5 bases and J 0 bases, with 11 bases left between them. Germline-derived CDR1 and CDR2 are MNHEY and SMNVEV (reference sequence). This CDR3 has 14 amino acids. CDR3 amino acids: CASSPGRSSYEQYV. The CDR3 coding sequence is TGTGCCAGCAGTCCGGGACGGAGCTCCTACGAGCAGTACGTC.

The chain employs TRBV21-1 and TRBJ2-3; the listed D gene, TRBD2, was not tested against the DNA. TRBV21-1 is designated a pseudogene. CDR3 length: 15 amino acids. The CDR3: CASSKRCGITDTQYF. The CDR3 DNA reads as TGTGCCAGCAGCAAAAGATGCGGGATCACAGATACGCAGTATTTT.

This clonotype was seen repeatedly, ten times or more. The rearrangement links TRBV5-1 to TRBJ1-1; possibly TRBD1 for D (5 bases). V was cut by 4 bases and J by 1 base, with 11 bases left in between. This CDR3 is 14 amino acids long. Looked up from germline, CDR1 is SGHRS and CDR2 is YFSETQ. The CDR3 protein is CASSPAQGNTEAFF. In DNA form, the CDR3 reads TGCGCCAGCAGCCCCGCGCAGGGGAACACTGAAGCTTTCTTT.

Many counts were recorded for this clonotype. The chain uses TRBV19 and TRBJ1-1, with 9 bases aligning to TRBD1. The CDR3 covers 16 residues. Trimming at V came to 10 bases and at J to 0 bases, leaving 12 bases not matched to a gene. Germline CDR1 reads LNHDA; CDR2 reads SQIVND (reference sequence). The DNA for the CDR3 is TGTGCCACCTCGGGGGACAGGGCCCGGATGAACACTGAAGCTTTCTTT. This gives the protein CATSGDRARMNTEAFF.

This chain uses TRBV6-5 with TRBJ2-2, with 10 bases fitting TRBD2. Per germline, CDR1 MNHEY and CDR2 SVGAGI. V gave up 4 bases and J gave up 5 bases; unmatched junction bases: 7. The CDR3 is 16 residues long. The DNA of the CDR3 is TGTGCCAGCAGTTCCTCGGAGCGGGGGGGGACCGGGGAGCTGTTTTTT. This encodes CASSSSERGGTGELFF.

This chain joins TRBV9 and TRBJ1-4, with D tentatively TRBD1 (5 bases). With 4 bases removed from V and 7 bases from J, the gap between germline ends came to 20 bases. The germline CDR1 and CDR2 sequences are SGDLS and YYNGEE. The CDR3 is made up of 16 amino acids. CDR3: CASSPGAGFVSEKLFF. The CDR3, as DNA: TGTGCCAGCAGCCCGGGAGCAGGGTTCGTGAGTGAAAAACTGTTTTTT.

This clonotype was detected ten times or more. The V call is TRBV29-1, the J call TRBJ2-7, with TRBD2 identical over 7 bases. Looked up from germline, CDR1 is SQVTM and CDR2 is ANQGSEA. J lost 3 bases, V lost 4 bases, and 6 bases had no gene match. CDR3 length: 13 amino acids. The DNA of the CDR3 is TGCAGCGTTGGGATTGGCGGGGGCTACGAGCAGTACTTC. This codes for CSVGIGGGYEQYF.

CDR3 protein: CASSPHLEPSSYEQYF. The CDR3 DNA sequence: TGTGCCAGCAGCCCACATCTAGAGCCAAGCTCCTACGAGCAGTACTTC. The chain couples TRBV9 to TRBJ2-7; unclear D gene. Between the trimmed V and J ends, which lost 4 bases and 0 bases, there was a span of 17 bases. Germline CDR1 SGDLS, CDR2 YYNGEE. The CDR3 extends over 16 amino acids.

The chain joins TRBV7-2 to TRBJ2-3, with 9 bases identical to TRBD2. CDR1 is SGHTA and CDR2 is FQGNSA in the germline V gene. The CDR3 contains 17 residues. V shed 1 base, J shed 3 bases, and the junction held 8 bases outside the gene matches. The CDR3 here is CASSLVFSAGGTDTQYF. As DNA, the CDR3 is TGTGCCAGCAGCTTAGTGTTCTCAGCGGGGGGAACAGATACGCAGTATTTT. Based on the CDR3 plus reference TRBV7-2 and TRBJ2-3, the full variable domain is GAGVSQSPSNKVTEKGKDVELRCDPISGHTALYWYRQSLGQGLEFLIYFQGNSAPDKSGLPSDRFSAERTGGSVSTLTIQRTQQEDSAVYLCASSLVFSAGGTDTQYFGPGTRLTVL.

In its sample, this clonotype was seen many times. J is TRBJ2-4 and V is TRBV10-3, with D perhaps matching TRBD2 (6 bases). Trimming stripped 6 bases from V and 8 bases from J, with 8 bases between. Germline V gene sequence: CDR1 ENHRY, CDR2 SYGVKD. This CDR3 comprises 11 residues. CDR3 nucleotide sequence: TGTGCCATCAGATTAGCGGACATTCAGTACTTC. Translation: CAIRLADIQYF.

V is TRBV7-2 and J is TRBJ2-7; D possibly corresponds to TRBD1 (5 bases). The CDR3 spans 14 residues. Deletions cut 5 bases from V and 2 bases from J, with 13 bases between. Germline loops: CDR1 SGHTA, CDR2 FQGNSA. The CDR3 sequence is CASSARQTTYEQYF. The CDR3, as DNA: TGTGCCAGCAGCGCTCGACAGACCACCTACGAGCAGTACTTC.

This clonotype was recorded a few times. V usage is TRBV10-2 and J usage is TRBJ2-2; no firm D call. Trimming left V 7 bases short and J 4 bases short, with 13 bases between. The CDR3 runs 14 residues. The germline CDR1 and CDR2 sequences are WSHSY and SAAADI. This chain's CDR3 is CASTPDTGTGELFF. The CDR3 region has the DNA TGCGCCAGCACCCCTGACACTGGCACCGGGGAGCTGTTTTTT.

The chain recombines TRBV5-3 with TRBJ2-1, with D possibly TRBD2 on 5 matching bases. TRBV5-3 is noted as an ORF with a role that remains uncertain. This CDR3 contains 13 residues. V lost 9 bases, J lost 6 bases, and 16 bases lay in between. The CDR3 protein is CAMSPGILNEQFF. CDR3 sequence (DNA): TGTGCCATGAGCCCCGGGATCCTCAATGAGCAGTTCTTC.

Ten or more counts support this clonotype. The CDR3 DNA sequence: TGTGCCAGCAGTTTAGCGCTGTCCACTGAAGCTTTCTTT. Translated: CASSLALSTEAFF. V and J are TRBV12-3 or TRBV12-4 and TRBJ1-1; D gene ambiguous. This CDR3 region has 13 residues. Trimming removed 0 bases from V and 4 bases from J, with 6 bases in between.

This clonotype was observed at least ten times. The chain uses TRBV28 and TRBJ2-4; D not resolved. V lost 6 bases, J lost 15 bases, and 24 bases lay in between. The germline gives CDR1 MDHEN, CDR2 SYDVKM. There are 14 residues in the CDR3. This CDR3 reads CASSPRPRQTSWYF. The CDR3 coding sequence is TGTGCCAGCAGCCCGAGGCCGAGACAAACGTCTTGGTACTTC.

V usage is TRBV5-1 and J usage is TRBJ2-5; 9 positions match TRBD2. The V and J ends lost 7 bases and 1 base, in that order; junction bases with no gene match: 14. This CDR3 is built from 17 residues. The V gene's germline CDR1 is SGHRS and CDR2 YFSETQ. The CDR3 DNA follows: TGCGCCAGCGGCCACGGCGGGTCTAGCGGGGCCCAAGAGACCCAGTACTTC. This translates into CASGHGGSSGAQETQYF.

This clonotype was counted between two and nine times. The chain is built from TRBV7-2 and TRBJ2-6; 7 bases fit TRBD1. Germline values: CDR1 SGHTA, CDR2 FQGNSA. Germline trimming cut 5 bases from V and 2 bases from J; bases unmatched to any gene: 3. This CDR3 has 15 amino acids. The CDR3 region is CASSPRGPGANVLTF. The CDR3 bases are TGTGCCAGCAGCCCAAGGGGGCCTGGGGCCAACGTCCTGACTTTC.

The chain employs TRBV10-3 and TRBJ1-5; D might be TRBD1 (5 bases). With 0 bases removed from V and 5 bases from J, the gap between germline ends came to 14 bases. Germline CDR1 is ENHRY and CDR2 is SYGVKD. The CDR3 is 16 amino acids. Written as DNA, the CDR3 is TGTGCCATCAGTGAGTCGGCGCAGGGCCTCGATCAGCCCCAGCATTTT. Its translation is CAISESAQGLDQPQHF.